This T cell receptor beta chain was documented in a study of T-cell reconstitution after alpha-beta-depleted transplantation in children. This clonotype has a count of ten or more. The germline V gene has CDR1 ENHRY and CDR2 SYGVKD. The CDR3 loop spans 13 amino acids. The ends were cut back, 7 bases at V and 1 base at J, with 10 bases in the middle. Unique molecular identifiers were used in preparing the TCRbeta library. TCRdb recomputed calls from the PCR reads with MiXCR, one row per CDR3 protein. The top ten clones hold about 13% of a sample with over 150,000 distinct CDR3 sequences, about 15% of them seen once.

The chain couples TRBV10-3 to TRBJ1-1; D may be TRBD1 (6 bases). This specimen consisted of PBMCs from the stem cell graft donor, obtained from the stem cell graft. This TCR was recovered from a human donor who donated a stem cell graft to a child with acute lymphoblastic leukemia. The CDR3 DNA sequence: TGTGCCATCAAGAACAGGGCGAACACTGAAGCTTTCTTT. It is translated as CAIKNRANTEAFF.